Listed below are T cell receptor beta chains from one sample, sequenced in a study of blood T cell repertoires in COVID-19. The table came from immunoSEQ multiplex PCR; TCRdb's copy has only in-frame clones and leaves some out. The profile covers 100,000 to 150,000 clones, with around 88% appearing a single time and roughly 3.9% taken by the ten largest. Specimen: peripheral blood. The receptors stem from a man aged 55 to 70 with COVID-19, enrolled during active disease. Each CDR3 is given with its conserved first and last residue. D genes are given only for firm matches. Size is stated for part of the rows, as once, few or many counts, or as a class when the clone is expanded.

D gene	clone size	V gene	J gene	CDR3 DNA	CDR3 protein
TRBD1	-	TRBV5-6	TRBJ2-4	TGTGCCAGCAGCCTCCCTGGGACAGGGTTCGACATTCAGTACTTC	CASSLPGTGFDIQYF
-	-	TRBV6-5	TRBJ1-2	TGTGCCAGCAGACCGGACAGCACCTATGGCTACACCTTC	CASRPDSTYGYTF
-	-	TRBV7-9	TRBJ1-2	TGTGCCAGCAGCTTACAGTGGGAGGGTGGCTACACCTTC	CASSLQWEGGYTF
-	medium-sized	TRBV19	TRBJ1-5	TGTGCCAGTAGTGCCCACACTCAGGGCAATCAGCCCCAGCATTTT	CASSAHTQGNQPQHF
TRBD1	-	TRBV5-1	TRBJ1-1	TGCGCCAGCAGCTCGACCGGGACAGGGAGGAGTAACACTGAAGCTTTCTTT	CASSSTGTGRSNTEAFF
-	-	TRBV2	TRBJ1-6	TGTGCCAGTCAGACGGACAGAAATAATTCACCCCTCCACTTT	CASQTDRNNSPLHF
TRBD1	-	TRBV4-2	TRBJ1-1	TGTGCCAGCAGCCCCCGACAGGGTGAGGCGAACACTGAAGCTTTCTTT	CASSPRQGEANTEAFF
TRBD1	-	TRBV19	TRBJ1-2	TGTGCCAGTAGTCCCATGGGACAGGCCAACTATGGCTACACCTTC	CASSPMGQANYGYTF
-	-	TRBV28	TRBJ2-4	TGTGCCAGCAGCCACCGGGGGTACAGTCTAGCCAAAAACATTCAGTACTTC	CASSHRGYSLAKNIQYF
-	-	TRBV11-2	TRBJ2-2	TGTGCCAGCAGCTCACTATTGGGGAGCCAGTCTCACGGGGAGCTGTTTTTT	CASSSLLGSQSHGELFF
-	-	TRBV14	TRBJ1-2	TGTGCCAGCAGCCAACTGAGAGCCGACCCGGGGGGCTACACCTTC	CASSQLRADPGGYTF
TRBD2	once	TRBV9	TRBJ2-1	TGTGCCAGCAACCAGAATATAGCGGGGGGGCTATTCTTC	CASNQNIAGGLFF
-	-	TRBV19	TRBJ1-6	TGTGCCAGTAGTGCCCGTTCAGTGGCTAATTCACCCCTCCACTTT	CASSARSVANSPLHF
TRBD2	-	TRBV4-2	TRBJ2-3	TGTGCCAGCAGCCAAGTATCGGCGGGGGGGGGAACAGATACGCAGTATTTT	CASSQVSAGGGTDTQYF
-	-	TRBV7-9	TRBJ1-1	TGTGCCAGCAGCTTCGCCCTTGACAGGCGTACTGAAGCTTTCTTT	CASSFALDRRTEAFF
TRBD1	-	TRBV11-2	TRBJ1-3	TGTGCCAGCAGCCCTTTTACGGGACAGGGCCCTGGAAACACCATATATTTT	CASSPFTGQGPGNTIYF
TRBD1	-	TRBV18	TRBJ1-4	TGTGCCAGCTCGCACCGACAGGGGGATAATGAAAAACTGTTTTTT	CASSHRQGDNEKLFF
TRBD2	-	TRBV5-4	TRBJ2-5	TGTGCCAGCAGCTTGGCGGGGGGGGAGACCCAGTACTTC	CASSLAGGETQYF